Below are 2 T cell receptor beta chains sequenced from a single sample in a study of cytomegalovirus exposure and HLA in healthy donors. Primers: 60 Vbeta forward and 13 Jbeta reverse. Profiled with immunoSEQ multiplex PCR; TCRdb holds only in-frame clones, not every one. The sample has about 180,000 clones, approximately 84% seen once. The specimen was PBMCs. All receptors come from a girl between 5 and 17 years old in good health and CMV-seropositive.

CDR3 loop: CASSLLQVLREGQISYEQYF. The CDR3 DNA sequence: TGTGCCAGCAGCTTGTTACAGGTTCTGCGGGAGGGCCAGATTTCCTACGAGCAGTACTTC. This chain connects TRBV5-4 to TRBJ2-7; 9 bases are shared with TRBD2. V was clipped by 1 base and J by 1 base; unmatched bases: 18. This CDR3 has 20 residues. The germline CDR1 and CDR2 sequences are SGHNT and YYREEE (reference sequence). Looking up the rest from reference TRBV5-4 and TRBJ2-7 gives the full variable domain: ETGVTQSPTHLIKTRGQQVTLRCSSQSGHNTVSWYQQALGQGPQFIFQYYREEENGRGNFPPRFSGLQFPNYSSELNVNALELDDSALYLCASSLLQVLREGQISYEQYFGPGTRLTVT.

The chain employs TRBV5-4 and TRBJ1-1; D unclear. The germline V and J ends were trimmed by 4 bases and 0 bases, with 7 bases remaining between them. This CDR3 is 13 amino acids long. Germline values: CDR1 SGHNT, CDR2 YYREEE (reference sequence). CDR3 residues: CASSQYVNTEAFF. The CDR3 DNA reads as TGTGCCAGCAGCCAGTATGTGAACACTGAAGCTTTCTTT.